One sample yielded the 13 T cell receptor beta chains listed below, sequenced in a study of T cell clusters in autoimmune cytopenias (dated by TCRdb to between 2018 and 2021). For sequencing, an Illumina MiSeq was employed. Multiplex PCR with a touch-down protocol amplified TRB rearrangements, with the TRB-A and TRB-B primer pools combined in a single tube. Through TCRdb reprocessing, the reads give one entry per CDR3 protein sequence; DNA is omitted. This sample's table has entries for a few thousand distinct CDR3 sequences. The top ten clones comprise roughly 67% of the sample. Per sample, approximately 270 ng of peripheral blood genomic DNA, 35,000 to 40,000 genome equivalents, was used for TRB amplification. These data also featured in a second study, about T cell repertoires in aging, cancer and after chemotherapy.

Material: peripheral blood. The receptors derive from a human donor with an autoimmune cytopenia or autoimmune hepatitis (not recorded which).

By frequency, this clonotype registers medium-sized. V is TRBV15 and J is TRBJ2-3; TCRdb lists TRBD2, though no DNA is available to test this call. The CDR3 is 16 amino acids. The germline CDR1 and CDR2 sequences are LNHNV and YYDKDF (reference sequence). The CDR3 region is CATSRVAGGVPDTQYF. The complete variable domain, with remaining parts taken from reference TRBV15 and TRBJ2-3, reads DAMVIQNPRYQVTQFGKPVTLSCSQTLNHNVMYWYQQKSSQAPKLLFHYYDKDFNNEADTPDNFQSRRPNTSFCFLDIRSPGLGDTAMYLCATSRVAGGVPDTQYFGPGTRLTVL.

This chain connects TRBV5-6 to TRBJ1-3; the D gene TCRdb calls, TRBD1, cannot be checked with no DNA. Germline CDR1 SGHDT, CDR2 YYEEEE. This CDR3 is 19 amino acids long. The CDR3 loop reads CASSLGQHTSDSSGNTIYF.

This chain links TRBV5-4 with TRBJ2-2. The germline V gene encodes CDR1 SGHNT and CDR2 YYREEE (reference sequence). The CDR3 extends over 14 amino acids. The CDR3 reads CASRQSSKTGELFF. Using reference TRBV5-4 and TRBJ2-2 for the parts outside the CDR3, the full variable domain is ETGVTQSPTHLIKTRGQQVTLRCSSQSGHNTVSWYQQALGQGPQFIFQYYREEENGRGNFPPRFSGLQFPNYSSELNVNALELDDSALYLCASRQSSKTGELFFGEGSRLTVL.

The genes are TRBV6-1 and TRBJ2-5; TCRdb gives TRBD2 as the D gene, but with no DNA this cannot be confirmed. Germline CDR1 is MNHNS and CDR2 is SASEGT. The CDR3 extends over 14 amino acids. CDR3 residues: CASSPDYFQETQYF.

The chain couples TRBV15 to TRBJ2-7. Germline V gene sequence: CDR1 LNHNV, CDR2 YYDKDF (reference sequence). This CDR3 comprises 12 residues. The CDR3 loop is CATSEDGYEQYF.

This clonotype is deemed medium-sized by its frequency. The genes are TRBV19 and TRBJ2-6; TCRdb indicates TRBD1, and absent DNA this call remains unverified. The CDR3 sequence is 15 residues long. CDR1 is LNHDA, CDR2 SQIVND, per germline (reference sequence). CDR3 residues: CASSSLGAGANVLTF.

Its frequency marks this clonotype as medium-sized (0.01 to 0.1%). The chain has TRBV15 and TRBJ1-4; TCRdb gives TRBD1 as the D gene, but with no DNA this cannot be confirmed. The length of the CDR3 is 18 residues. CDR1 and CDR2 from the germline V gene are LNHNV and YYDKDF (reference sequence). The CDR3 sequence: CATSRDPLGRERNEKLFF.

The CDR3 is CSVGLAGGSRSYNEQFF. This rearrangement joins TRBV29-1 to TRBJ2-1; the TRBD2 assignment by TCRdb is unverifiable without DNA. The CDR3 sequence is 17 residues long. CDR1 and CDR2 from the germline V gene are SQVTM and ANQGSEA.

The V and J genes are TRBV18 and TRBJ2-5; TCRdb returns TRBD1, unconfirmable since there is no DNA. Germline V gene sequence: CDR1 KGHSH, CDR2 LQKENI. The CDR3 covers 17 residues. CDR3 amino acids: CASSPFLGPGGQETQYF. The full variable domain, its missing parts supplied by reference TRBV18 and TRBJ2-5, is NAGVMQNPRHLVRRRGQEARLRCSPMKGHSHVYWYRQLPEEGLKFMVYLQKENIIDESGMPKERFSAEFPKEGPSILRIQQVVRGDSAAYFCASSPFLGPGGQETQYFGPGTRLLVL.

The chain recombines TRBV19 with TRBJ2-5; lacking DNA, the TRBD1 call made by TCRdb goes unchecked. Per the germline V gene, CDR1 is LNHDA and CDR2 is SQIVND (reference sequence). The CDR3 loop spans 17 amino acids. The CDR3 spells CASSIGLGLPGQETQYF.

V usage is TRBV10-3 and J usage is TRBJ2-3; TCRdb picks TRBD2, but there is no DNA to check that call. CDR1 is ENHRY and CDR2 is SYGVKD in the germline V gene. This CDR3 has 16 residues. The CDR3 sequence: CAISARGLAGTDTQYF.

The chain links TRBV7-6 to TRBJ2-7. The CDR3 covers 11 residues. Germline CDR1 and CDR2: SGHVS and FNYEAQ. Here the CDR3 reads CASSGVFEQYF. Based on the CDR3 plus reference TRBV7-6 and TRBJ2-7, the full variable domain is GAGVSQSPRYKVTKRGQDVALRCDPISGHVSLYWYRQALGQGPEFLTYFNYEAQQDKSGLPNDRFSAERPEGSISTLTIQRTEQRDSAMYRCASSGVFEQYFGPGTRLTVT.

The chain couples TRBV6-2 or TRBV6-3 to TRBJ2-3; TCRdb indicates TRBD1, and absent DNA this call remains unverified. The CDR3 is made up of 16 amino acids. Germline loops: CDR1 MNHEY, CDR2 SVGEGT. CDR3 loop: CASSYMDRGAKWTQYF.